The source of this T cell receptor (beta chain) is a study of T cell repertoires in ileal Crohn's disease. Study context: Postoperative therapy was given to about half: roughly 11 thiopurines, roughly 18 anti-TNF agents.

Sample time point: neoterminal ileum biopsy at postoperative endoscopy, about 6 months after surgery. Using immunoSEQ multiplex PCR, the repertoire was profiled, and TCRdb retains in-frame clones only, with some absent. The sample holds 15,000 to 20,000 clones, 65% to 80% seen once. V was pared by 2 bases and J by 2 bases, with 2 bases of the junction left unmatched. The CDR3 is 14 residues long. Per germline, CDR1 KGHSH and CDR2 LQKENI. The source is an adult with Crohn's disease. This chain joins TRBV18 and TRBJ1-2, with 7 bases that match TRBD1. Material for sequencing was ileal tissue. As DNA, the CDR3 is TGTGCCAGCTCACCAGCGACAGGGAACTATGGCTACACCTTC. Amino acid sequence: CASSPATGNYGYTF.